This TCR beta chain was observed in a study of cytomegalovirus exposure and HLA in healthy donors. The donors were members of the validation cohort, which comprised 100 to 150 subjects and was separate from the first cohort of around 700 subjects. The count of this clone is one. This CDR3 has 16 residues. CDR1 SGHTS and CDR2 YDEGEE come from the germline V gene. V was shortened by 0 bases and J by 1 base, with 13 bases between the two germline ends. The protocol was immunoSEQ multiplex PCR, while the TCRdb copy is restricted to in-frame clones and leaves out a portion. The table lists more than 300,000 clones, approximately 90% of them singletons.

The sequencing sample was made of PBMCs. The TCR comes from a woman aged 18-29 years in good health and CMV-seronegative. The rearrangement links TRBV5-8 to TRBJ2-5, with a weak D call TRBD1 (5 bases). CDR3 loop: CASSLAPRQGQETQYF. The CDR3 coding sequence is TGTGCCAGCAGCTTGGCCCCCCGGCAGGGCCAAGAGACCCAGTACTTC.